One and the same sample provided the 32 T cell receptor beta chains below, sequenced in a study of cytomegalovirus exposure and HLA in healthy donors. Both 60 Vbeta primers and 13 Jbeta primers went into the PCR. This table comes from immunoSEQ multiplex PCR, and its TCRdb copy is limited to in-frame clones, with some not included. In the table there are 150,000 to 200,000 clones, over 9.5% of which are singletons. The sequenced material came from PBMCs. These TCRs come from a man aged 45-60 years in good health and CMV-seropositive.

In nucleotides, the CDR3 is TGTGCCAGCTCAACAAGACAGGGGAACACCGGGGAGCTGTTTTTT. Amino acid sequence: CASSTRQGNTGELFF. The genes are TRBV18 and TRBJ2-2; 7 bases line up with TRBD1. V lost 5 bases, J lost 1 base, and 4 bases stayed unmatched. This CDR3 is built from 15 residues. Germline V gives CDR1 KGHSH, CDR2 LQKENI. Drawing the rest from reference TRBV18 and TRBJ2-2, the complete variable domain is NAGVMQNPRHLVRRRGQEARLRCSPMKGHSHVYWYRQLPEEGLKFMVYLQKENIIDESGMPKERFSAEFPKEGPSILRIQQVVRGDSAAYFCASSTRQGNTGELFFGEGSRLTVL.

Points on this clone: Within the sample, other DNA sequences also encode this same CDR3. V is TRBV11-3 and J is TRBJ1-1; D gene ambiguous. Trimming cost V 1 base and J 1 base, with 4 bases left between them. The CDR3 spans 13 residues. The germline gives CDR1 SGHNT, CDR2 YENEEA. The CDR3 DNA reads TGTGCCAGCAGCTTAGGCAGGAACACTGAAGCTTTCTTT. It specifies CASSLGRNTEAFF. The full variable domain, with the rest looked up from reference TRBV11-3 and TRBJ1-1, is EAGVVQSPRYKIIEKKQPVAFWCNPISGHNTLYWYLQNLGQGPELLIRYENEEAVDDSQLPKDRFSAERLKGVDSTLKIQPAELGDSAVYLCASSLGRNTEAFFGQGTRLTVV.

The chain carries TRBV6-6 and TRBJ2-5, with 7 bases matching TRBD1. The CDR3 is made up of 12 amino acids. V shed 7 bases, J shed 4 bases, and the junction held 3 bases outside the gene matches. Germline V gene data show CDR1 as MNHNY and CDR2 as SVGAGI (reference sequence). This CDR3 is CASTPGGETQYF. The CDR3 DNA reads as TGTGCCAGCACCCCAGGGGGAGAGACCCAGTACTTC.

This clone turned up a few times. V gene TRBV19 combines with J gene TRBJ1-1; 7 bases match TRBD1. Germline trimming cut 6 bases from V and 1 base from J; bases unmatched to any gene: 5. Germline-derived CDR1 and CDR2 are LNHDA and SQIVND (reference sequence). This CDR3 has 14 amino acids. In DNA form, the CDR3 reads TGTGCCAGTAGCTTAGGGGGCCCGAACACTGAAGCTTTCTTT. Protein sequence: CASSLGGPNTEAFF.

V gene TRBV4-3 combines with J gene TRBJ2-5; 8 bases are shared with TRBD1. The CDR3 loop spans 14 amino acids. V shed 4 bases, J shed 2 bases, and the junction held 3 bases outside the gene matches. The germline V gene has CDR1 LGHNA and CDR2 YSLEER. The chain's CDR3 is CASSRGQAQETQYF. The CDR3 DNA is TGCGCCAGCAGCCGGGGACAGGCTCAAGAGACCCAGTACTTC.

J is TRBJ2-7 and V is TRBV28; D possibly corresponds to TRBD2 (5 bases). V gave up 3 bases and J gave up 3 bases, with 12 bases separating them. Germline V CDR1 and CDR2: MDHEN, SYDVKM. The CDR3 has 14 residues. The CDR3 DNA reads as TGTGCCAGCAGTTTCGGAGGCAGTCGCTACGAGCAGTACGTC. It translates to CASSFGGSRYEQYV.

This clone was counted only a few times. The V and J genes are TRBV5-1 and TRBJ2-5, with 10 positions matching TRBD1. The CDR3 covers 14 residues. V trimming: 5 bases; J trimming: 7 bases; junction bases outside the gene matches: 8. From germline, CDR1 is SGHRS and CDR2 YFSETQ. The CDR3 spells CASRPGDRGGTQYF. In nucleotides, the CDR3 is TGCGCCAGCAGACCCGGGGACAGGGGCGGGACCCAGTACTTC.

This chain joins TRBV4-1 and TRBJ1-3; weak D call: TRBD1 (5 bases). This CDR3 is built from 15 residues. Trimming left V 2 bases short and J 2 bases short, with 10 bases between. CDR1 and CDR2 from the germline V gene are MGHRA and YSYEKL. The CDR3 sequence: CASSQLWGAGNTIYF. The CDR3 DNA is TGCGCCAGCAGCCAATTGTGGGGGGCTGGAAACACCATATATTTT.

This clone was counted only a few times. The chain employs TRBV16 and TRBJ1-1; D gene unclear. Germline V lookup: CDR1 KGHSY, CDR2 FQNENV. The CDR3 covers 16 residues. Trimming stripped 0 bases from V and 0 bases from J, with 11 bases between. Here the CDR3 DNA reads TGTGCCAGCAGCCAATCGCGCCAGGCCATGAACACTGAAGCTTTCTTT. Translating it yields CASSQSRQAMNTEAFF. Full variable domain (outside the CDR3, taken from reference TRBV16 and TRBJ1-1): GEEVAQTPKHLVRGEGQKAKLYCAPIKGHSYVFWYQQVLKNEFKFLISFQNENVFDETGMPKERFSAKCLPNSPCSLEIQATKLEDSAVYFCASSQSRQAMNTEAFFGQGTRLTVV.

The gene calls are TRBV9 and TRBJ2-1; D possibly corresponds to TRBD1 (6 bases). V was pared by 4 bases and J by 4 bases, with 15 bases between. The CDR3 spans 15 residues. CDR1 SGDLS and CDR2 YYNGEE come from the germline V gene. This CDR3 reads CASSPGLQGYNEQFF. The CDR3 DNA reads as TGTGCCAGCAGCCCCGGACTCCAGGGGTACAATGAGCAGTTCTTC.

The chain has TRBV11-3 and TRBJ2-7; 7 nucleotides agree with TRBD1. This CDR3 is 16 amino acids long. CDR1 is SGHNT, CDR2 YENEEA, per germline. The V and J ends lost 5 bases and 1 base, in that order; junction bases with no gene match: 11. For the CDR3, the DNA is TGTGCCAGCAGCCCCCCCCCGGGACAGCCTTCCTACGAGCAGTACGTC. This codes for CASSPPPGQPSYEQYV.

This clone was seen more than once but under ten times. Written as DNA, the CDR3 is TGTGCCAGCTCCCGGGAGGTTGATTTTGAACTGTTTTTT. This codes for CASSREVDFELFF. The rearrangement joins TRBV18 to TRBJ1-4; D ambiguous. The V end was cut by 6 bases, the J end by 12 bases, with 17 bases between. The CDR3 runs to 13 residues. The germline gives CDR1 KGHSH, CDR2 LQKENI. Together with reference TRBV18 and TRBJ1-4, the CDR3 gives the full variable domain: NAGVMQNPRHLVRRRGQEARLRCSPMKGHSHVYWYRQLPEEGLKFMVYLQKENIIDESGMPKERFSAEFPKEGPSILRIQQVVRGDSAAYFCASSREVDFELFFGSGTQLSVL.

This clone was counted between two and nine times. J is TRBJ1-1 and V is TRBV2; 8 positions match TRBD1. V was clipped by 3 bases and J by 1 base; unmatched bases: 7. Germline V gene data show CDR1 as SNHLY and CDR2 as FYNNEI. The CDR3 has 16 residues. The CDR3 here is CASSDGPGGPNTEAFF. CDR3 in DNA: TGTGCCAGCAGTGATGGTCCAGGGGGCCCGAACACTGAAGCTTTCTTT.

CDR3 protein: CASSLAPGHGQETQYF. The CDR3 nucleotides read TGTGCCAGCAGCCTGGCCCCGGGACACGGCCAAGAGACCCAGTACTTC. This rearrangement joins TRBV11-3 to TRBJ2-5; D possibly corresponds to TRBD1 (6 bases). This CDR3 has 16 residues. Between the trimmed V and J ends, which lost 5 bases and 1 base, there was a span of 17 bases. Germline V gives CDR1 SGHNT, CDR2 YENEEA.

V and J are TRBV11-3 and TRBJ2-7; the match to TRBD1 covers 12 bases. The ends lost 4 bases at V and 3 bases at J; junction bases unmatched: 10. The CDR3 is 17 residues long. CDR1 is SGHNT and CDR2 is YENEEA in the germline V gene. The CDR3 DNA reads TGTGCCAGCAGCTCACATACCGGGACAGGGGGCGGCTACGAGCAGTACTTC. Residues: CASSSHTGTGGGYEQYF.

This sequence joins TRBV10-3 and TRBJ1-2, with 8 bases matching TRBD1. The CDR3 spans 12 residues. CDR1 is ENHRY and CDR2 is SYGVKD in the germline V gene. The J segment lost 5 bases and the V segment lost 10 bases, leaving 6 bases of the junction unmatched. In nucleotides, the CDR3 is TGTGCCAGCTGGACAGGGATATATGGCTACACCTTC. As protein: CASWTGIYGYTF.

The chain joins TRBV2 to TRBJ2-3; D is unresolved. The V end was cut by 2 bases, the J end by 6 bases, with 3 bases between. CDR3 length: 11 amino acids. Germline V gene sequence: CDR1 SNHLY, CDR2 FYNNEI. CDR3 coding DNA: TGTGCCAGCAGTGAACTGGATACGCAGTATTTT. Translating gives CASSELDTQYF.

The CDR3 bases are TGTGCCTGGAGCCCCGGCCCCCGGGTTATCTATGGCTACACCTTC. Translated: CAWSPGPRVIYGYTF. The rearrangement links TRBV30 to TRBJ1-2; D is unclear. The CDR3 spans 15 residues. Germline assignment: CDR1 GTSNPN and CDR2 SVGIG (reference sequence). Trimming removed 3 bases at V and 4 bases at J, with 18 bases between.

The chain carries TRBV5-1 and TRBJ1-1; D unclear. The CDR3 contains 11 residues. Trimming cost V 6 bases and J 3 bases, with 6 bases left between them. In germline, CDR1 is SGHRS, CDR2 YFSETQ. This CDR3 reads CASKADTEAFF. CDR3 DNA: TGCGCCAGCAAAGCGGACACTGAAGCTTTCTTT.

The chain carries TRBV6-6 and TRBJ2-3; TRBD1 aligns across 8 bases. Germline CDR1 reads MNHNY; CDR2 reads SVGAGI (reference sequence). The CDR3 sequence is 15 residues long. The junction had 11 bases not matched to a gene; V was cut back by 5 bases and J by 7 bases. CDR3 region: CASSAFGQGRNTQYF. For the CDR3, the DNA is TGTGCCAGCAGTGCCTTCGGACAGGGTCGTAATACGCAGTATTTT.

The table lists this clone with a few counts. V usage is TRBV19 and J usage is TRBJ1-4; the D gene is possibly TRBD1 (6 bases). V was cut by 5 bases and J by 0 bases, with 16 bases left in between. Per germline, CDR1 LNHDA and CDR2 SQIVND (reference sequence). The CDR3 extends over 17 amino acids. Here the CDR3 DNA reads TGTGCCAGTAGTTTGAGGGGACAAGCAGCAACTAATGAAAAACTGTTTTTT. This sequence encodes CASSLRGQAATNEKLFF.

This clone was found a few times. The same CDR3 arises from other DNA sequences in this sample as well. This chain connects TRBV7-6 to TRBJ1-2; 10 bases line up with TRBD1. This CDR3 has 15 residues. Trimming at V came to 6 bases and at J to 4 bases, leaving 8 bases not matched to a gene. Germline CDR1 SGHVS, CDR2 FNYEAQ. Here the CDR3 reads CASSSGTGVTYGYTF. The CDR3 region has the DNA TGTGCCAGCAGTTCCGGGACAGGGGTCACCTATGGCTACACCTTC.

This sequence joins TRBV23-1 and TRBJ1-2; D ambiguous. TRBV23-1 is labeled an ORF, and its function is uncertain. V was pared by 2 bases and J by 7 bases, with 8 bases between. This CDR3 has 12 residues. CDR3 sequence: CASSQIRGGYTF. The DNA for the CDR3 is TGCGCCAGCAGTCAAATACGGGGTGGCTACACCTTC.

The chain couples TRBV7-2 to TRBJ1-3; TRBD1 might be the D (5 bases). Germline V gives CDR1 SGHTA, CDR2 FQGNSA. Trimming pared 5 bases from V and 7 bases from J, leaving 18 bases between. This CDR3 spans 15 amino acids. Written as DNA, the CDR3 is TGTGCCAGCAGCAAATTTTTGGGGGGGAGCAACACCATATATTTT. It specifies CASSKFLGGSNTIYF. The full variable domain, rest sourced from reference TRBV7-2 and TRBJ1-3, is GAGVSQSPSNKVTEKGKDVELRCDPISGHTALYWYRQSLGQGLEFLIYFQGNSAPDKSGLPSDRFSAERTGGSVSTLTIQRTQQEDSAVYLCASSKFLGGSNTIYFGEGSWLTVV.

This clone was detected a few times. The CDR3 sequence is CASKPGILKGIQYF. CDR3 coding DNA: TGTGCCAGTAAACCGGGGATCCTGAAAGGCATTCAGTACTTC. J is TRBJ2-4 and V is TRBV19; tentatively, D is TRBD2 (5 bases). Looked up from germline, CDR1 is LNHDA and CDR2 is SQIVND (reference sequence). The CDR3 spans 14 residues. V lost 7 bases, J lost 9 bases, and 19 bases lay in between.

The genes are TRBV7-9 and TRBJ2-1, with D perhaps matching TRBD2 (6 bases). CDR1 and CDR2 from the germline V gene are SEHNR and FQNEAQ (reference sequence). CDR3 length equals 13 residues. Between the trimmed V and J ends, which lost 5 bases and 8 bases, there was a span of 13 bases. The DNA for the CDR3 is TGTGCCAGCAGCCCCGGAGGGAAATATGAGCAGTTCTTC. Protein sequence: CASSPGGKYEQFF.

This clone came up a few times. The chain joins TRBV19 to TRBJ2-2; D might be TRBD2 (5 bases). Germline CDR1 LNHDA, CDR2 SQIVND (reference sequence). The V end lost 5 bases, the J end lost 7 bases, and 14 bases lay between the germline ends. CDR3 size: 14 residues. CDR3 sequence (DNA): TGTGCCAGTAGTCATGAGGGTCGGGGCGGGGAGCTGTTTTTT. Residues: CASSHEGRGGELFF.

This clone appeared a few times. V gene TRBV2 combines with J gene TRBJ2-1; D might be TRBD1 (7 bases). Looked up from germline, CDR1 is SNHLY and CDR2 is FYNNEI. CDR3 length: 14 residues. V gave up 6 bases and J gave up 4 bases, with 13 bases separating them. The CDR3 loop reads CASRRAGGYNEQFF. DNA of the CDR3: TGTGCCAGCAGGAGAGCAGGGGGGTACAATGAGCAGTTCTTC.

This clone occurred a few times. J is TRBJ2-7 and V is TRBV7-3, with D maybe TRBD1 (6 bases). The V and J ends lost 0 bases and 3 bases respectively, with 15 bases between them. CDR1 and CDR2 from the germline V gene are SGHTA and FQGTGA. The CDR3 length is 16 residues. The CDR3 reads CASSLTGGRGRYEQYF. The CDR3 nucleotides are TGTGCCAGCAGCTTAACAGGCGGCAGGGGCCGCTACGAGCAGTACTTC.

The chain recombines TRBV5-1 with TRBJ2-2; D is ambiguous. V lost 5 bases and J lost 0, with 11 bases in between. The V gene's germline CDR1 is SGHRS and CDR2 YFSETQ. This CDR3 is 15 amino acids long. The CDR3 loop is CASRAEPPNTGELFF. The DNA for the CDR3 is TGCGCCAGCAGGGCGGAACCCCCGAACACCGGGGAGCTGTTTTTT. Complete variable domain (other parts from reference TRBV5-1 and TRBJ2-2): KAGVTQTPRYLIKTRGQQVTLSCSPISGHRSVSWYQQTPGQGLQFLFEYFSETQRNKGNFPGRFSGRQFSNSRSEMNVSTLELGDSALYLCASRAEPPNTGELFFGEGSRLTVL.

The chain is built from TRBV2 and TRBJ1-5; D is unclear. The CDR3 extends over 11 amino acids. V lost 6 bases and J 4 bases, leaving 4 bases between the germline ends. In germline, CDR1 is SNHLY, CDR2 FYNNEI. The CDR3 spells CASRQNQPQHF. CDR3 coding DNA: TGTGCCAGCAGACAGAATCAGCCCCAGCATTTT.

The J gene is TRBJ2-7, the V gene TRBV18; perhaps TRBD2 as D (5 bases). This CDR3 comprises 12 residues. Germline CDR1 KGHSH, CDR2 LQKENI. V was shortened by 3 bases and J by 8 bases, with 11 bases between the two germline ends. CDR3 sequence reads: CASSPDSLQQYV. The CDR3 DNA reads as TGTGCCAGCTCACCGGACTCTCTCCAGCAGTACGTC.